Listed below are T cell receptor beta chains from one sample, sequenced in a study of regulatory and conventional T cells in RAG deficiency. TCRdb keeps only in-frame clones here, not all; method: immunoSEQ multiplex PCR. The sample lists approximately 30,000 clones; roughly 96% were seen once. These records were also assigned to another study, of regulatory T cells.

Sequencing used CD25- CD4+ T cells sorted from blood. Receptor source: a human donor in good health. Both conserved end residues are part of each CDR3. A D gene is named only where the DNA matches it firmly.

TRBJ2-1,-,TRBV5-1,TGCGCCAGCAGCTCCCCCGGCGGGGGCCTACCCTTCGATGAGCAGTTCTTC,CASSSPGGGLPFDEQFF
TRBJ2-3,TRBD1,TRBV19,TGTGCCAGTACCAGCACCCCGGGACAGGGGTCCACAGATACGCAGTATTTT,CASTSTPGQGSTDTQYF
TRBJ2-2,TRBD1,TRBV18,TGTGCCAGCTCCCTGCCCGGGACAGCTAACACCGGGGAGCTGTTTTTT,CASSLPGTANTGELFF
TRBJ1-5,-,TRBV7-2,TGTGCCAGCAGCCGACAGAACAATCAGCCCCAGCATTTT,CASSRQNNQPQHF
TRBJ2-1,-,TRBV5-5,TGTGCCAGCAGCTCCCCCCCTTACAATGAGCAGTTCTTC,CASSSPPYNEQFF
TRBJ1-1,-,TRBV7-9,TGTGCCAGCAGCTTAGGTTCCGGGTACACTGAAGCTTTCTTT,CASSLGSGYTEAFF
TRBJ1-3,-,TRBV2,TGTGCCAGCGGGGTCCCTATCCTGACTAGCTCTGGAAACACCATATATTTT,CASGVPILTSSGNTIYF
TRBJ1-2,-,TRBV27,TGTGCCAGCAGAAAATTAGGGGGATTCTGGCAGGGCTACACCTTC,CASRKLGGFWQGYTF
TRBJ2-1,TRBD1,TRBV16,TGTGCCAGCAGCCAAAGGGTGAGGGGGCGCCCCTACAATGAGCAGTTCTTC,CASSQRVRGRPYNEQFF
TRBJ1-2,TRBD1,TRBV19,TGTGCCAGTAGTGGGATGGGGACAGCTAACTATGGCTACACCTTC,CASSGMGTANYGYTF